Below, 13 T cell receptor beta chains from the same sample are listed, as sequenced in a study of T cells in Graves' hyperthyroidism and ophthalmopathy. TCR beta CDR3 regions were amplified from RNA transcripts. The HTBI set primed first-round TCR CDR3 RT-PCR. Each CDR3 protein gets one entry after TCRdb re-called the multiplex PCR reads with MiXCR. The table has about 640,000 distinct CDR3 sequences, less than 25% seen once. Sequenced material: blood. The receptor source for this set is a young man with Graves' ophthalmopathy.

V usage is TRBV20-1 and J usage is TRBJ2-3; 14 bases match TRBD2. CDR1 is DFQATT and CDR2 is SNEGSKA in the germline V gene (reference sequence). V lost 3 bases to trimming and J lost 4 bases; unmatched junction nucleotides: 9. CDR3 size: 17 residues. CDR3 in amino acids: CSASGGLAGGGADTQYF. The CDR3 nucleotides read TGCAGTGCTAGCGGAGGACTAGCGGGAGGAGGAGCAGATACGCAGTATTTT.

The chain has TRBV12-3 or TRBV12-4 and TRBJ2-7, with no clear D. Trimming took 8 bases from V and 5 from J, leaving 13 bases between them. CDR3 size: 12 residues. In DNA form, the CDR3 reads TGTGCCAGCCAAGGATCGGGTGACGAGCAGTACTTC. Protein product: CASQGSGDEQYF.

The chain carries TRBV9 and TRBJ2-1, with 7 bases that match TRBD2. The V gene end was trimmed by 0 bases and the J gene end by 4 bases; junction bases not matched to a gene: 4. This CDR3 has 15 residues. Germline CDR1 SGDLS, CDR2 YYNGEE. The CDR3 coding sequence is TGTGCCAGCAGCGTAGCCCTAGCGGAGTACAATGAGCAGTTCTTC. Protein sequence: CASSVALAEYNEQFF.

This clonotype has a count of ten or more. This sequence joins TRBV12-3 or TRBV12-4 and TRBJ2-7; TRBD1 agrees at 7 bases. The V segment lost 3 bases and the J segment 2 bases; nucleotides outside the gene matches: 4. This CDR3 spans 14 amino acids. The CDR3 bases are TGTGCCAGCAGTTTTAGAGGGGGCCCCTACGAGCAGTACTTC. This gives the protein CASSFRGGPYEQYF.

The genes are TRBV11-2 and TRBJ2-1; TRBD2 matches 8 bases. Germline loops: CDR1 SGHAT, CDR2 FQNNGV. This CDR3 is 17 amino acids long. Unmatched junction bases numbered 12, after V lost 2 bases and J lost 6 bases. CDR3 region: CASSLHLRTSGLNEQFF. DNA of the CDR3: TGTGCCAGCAGCTTACATCTACGAACTAGCGGTCTCAATGAGCAGTTCTTC.

V usage is TRBV19 and J usage is TRBJ1-1, with a tentative D call TRBD1 (5 bases). V lost 4 bases and J lost 1, with 7 bases in between. CDR1 LNHDA and CDR2 SQIVND come from the germline V gene (reference sequence). The CDR3 loop spans 13 amino acids. CDR3: CASSRDENTEAFF. The CDR3 DNA follows: TGTGCCAGTAGTAGGGACGAGAACACTGAAGCTTTCTTT.

In its sample, this clonotype was seen a few times. This rearrangement joins TRBV11-2 to TRBJ2-1; 8 bases are shared with TRBD2. The junction had 19 bases not matched to a gene; V was cut back by 4 bases and J by 2 bases. The CDR3 sequence is 20 residues long. Germline V lookup: CDR1 SGHAT, CDR2 FQNNGV. The DNA for the CDR3 is TGTGCCAGCAGCTCCCCGGCGTCGCCTGGCGGGAGGACCCCCTACAATGAGCAGTTCTTC. As protein: CASSSPASPGGRTPYNEQFF.

The chain employs TRBV7-9 and TRBJ2-4; TRBD1 might be the D (6 bases). This CDR3 contains 15 residues. Germline-derived CDR1 and CDR2 are SEHNR and FQNEAQ (reference sequence). Trimming shortened V by 1 base and J by 6 bases, and 13 bases separated the two germline ends. Here the CDR3 reads CASSLGGQGRNIQYF. The DNA of the CDR3 is TGTGCCAGCAGCTTAGGGGGACAAGGGAGAAACATTCAGTACTTC.

This clonotype was seen a few times. The chain joins TRBV27 to TRBJ1-5; TRBD1 might be the D (6 bases). The V gene lost 3 bases and the J gene lost 7 bases, with 10 bases spanning the gap. The CDR3 runs 13 residues. Germline V lookup: CDR1 MNHEY, CDR2 SMNVEV (reference sequence). The CDR3 here is CASSFGGRQPQHF. In DNA form, the CDR3 reads TGTGCCAGCAGTTTTGGGGGCAGACAGCCCCAGCATTTT.

This clonotype was found a few times. This sequence joins TRBV29-1 and TRBJ1-2; D is perhaps TRBD1 (5 bases). Trimming cost V 0 bases and J 4 bases, with 21 bases left between them. CDR3 length: 17 residues. Germline values: CDR1 SQVTM, CDR2 ANQGSEA. The CDR3 protein is CSVEDPGLPSGGYGYTF. The CDR3 region has the DNA TGCAGCGTTGAAGATCCGGGACTGCCCTCCGGGGGCTATGGCTACACCTTC. Variable domain in full (rest from reference TRBV29-1 and TRBJ1-2): SAVISQKPSRDICQRGTSLTIQCQVDSQVTMMFWYRQQPGQSLTLIATANQGSEATYESGFVIDKFPISRPNLTFSTLTVSNMSPEDSSIYLCSVEDPGLPSGGYGYTFGSGTRLTVV.

Concerning this clonotype itself: A read error may produce the germline difference seen at one junction end. The chain is built from TRBV7-2 and TRBJ2-7; the D is unclear. Per the germline V gene, CDR1 is SGHTA and CDR2 is FQGNSA. The CDR3 is made up of 13 amino acids. Here the CDR3 reads CASGLTLVYEQYF. The CDR3 DNA follows: TGTGCCAGCGGCTTAACACTCGTATACGAGCAGTACTTC.

This clonotype was detected many times. V and J are TRBV20-1 and TRBJ1-2; D gene ambiguous. The V gene's germline CDR1 is DFQATT and CDR2 SNEGSKA (reference sequence). There are 16 residues in the CDR3. Trimming stripped 2 bases from V and 5 bases from J, with 21 bases between. The CDR3 DNA is TGCAGTGCTAGAAGGCCGGGGTCTGGTGTCGGATATGGCTACACCTTC. Translated: CSARRPGSGVGYGYTF.

This clonotype has more than one count but fewer than ten. This sequence joins TRBV11-2 and TRBJ1-5; TRBD1 aligns across 7 bases. The germline V gene encodes CDR1 SGHAT and CDR2 FQNNGV. Unmatched junction bases numbered 5, after V lost 4 bases and J lost 11 bases. This CDR3 is 12 amino acids long. The CDR3: CASSSGGRTQHF. For the CDR3, the DNA is TGTGCCAGCAGCTCAGGGGGTCGGACCCAGCATTTT.